This T cell receptor beta chain was obtained from a study of Graves' ophthalmopathy and Graves' hyperthyroidism. The germline CDR1 and CDR2 sequences are WSHSY and SAAADI. This CDR3 has 15 amino acids. J gave up 3 bases and V 3 bases, and 5 bases lay outside the gene matches. For repertoire sequencing, the TCR beta CDR3 regions were amplified from RNA transcripts. HTBI primers primed a first-round RT-PCR, and a second-round multiplex PCR followed. One entry per CDR3 protein results from TCRdb running MiXCR on the multiplex PCR reads. The top ten clones hold about 40% of a sample with 600,000 to 950,000 distinct CDR3 sequences, roughly 41% of them seen once.

The chain links TRBV10-2 to TRBJ1-5; 7 bases map to TRBD1. The sequence came from an adult man with Graves' ophthalmopathy. The sequencing sample was made of peripheral blood. DNA of the CDR3: TGCGCCAGCAGTGACGACAGGGCCTACAATCAGCCCCAGCATTTT. Translating gives CASSDDRAYNQPQHF.